What follows is one T cell receptor (beta chain) and its context. Its antigen is currently unknown. Sequencing was preceded by expansion of antigen-specific CD4+ T cells with viral peptide pools in the ViraFEST assay. Culture lasted about nine days before CD4+ T cell isolation. Clones were sequenced by immunoSEQ multiplex PCR, and TCRdb holds only the in-frame ones, with some missing. Of some 15,000 clones listed, around 80% were seen once; the top ten hold 25%. This sample stems from a study of vaccination effects on CD4 cells after COVID-19. The CDR3 is made up of 15 amino acids. Germline V lookup: CDR1 MNHNS, CDR2 SASEGT. V shed 3 bases and J 1 base; nucleotides not matched to a gene: 5.

The sample here was CD4+ T cells from PBMCs cultured with HCoV-229E spike peptides, taken before COVID-19 vaccination. This chain joins TRBV6-1 and TRBJ1-2; 7 bases match TRBD1. The origin of this receptor is a human donor who received a COVID-19 vaccine. The CDR3 sequence: CASSDRQGLNYGYTF. CDR3 sequence (DNA): TGTGCCAGCAGTGATCGACAGGGCCTTAACTATGGCTACACCTTC.